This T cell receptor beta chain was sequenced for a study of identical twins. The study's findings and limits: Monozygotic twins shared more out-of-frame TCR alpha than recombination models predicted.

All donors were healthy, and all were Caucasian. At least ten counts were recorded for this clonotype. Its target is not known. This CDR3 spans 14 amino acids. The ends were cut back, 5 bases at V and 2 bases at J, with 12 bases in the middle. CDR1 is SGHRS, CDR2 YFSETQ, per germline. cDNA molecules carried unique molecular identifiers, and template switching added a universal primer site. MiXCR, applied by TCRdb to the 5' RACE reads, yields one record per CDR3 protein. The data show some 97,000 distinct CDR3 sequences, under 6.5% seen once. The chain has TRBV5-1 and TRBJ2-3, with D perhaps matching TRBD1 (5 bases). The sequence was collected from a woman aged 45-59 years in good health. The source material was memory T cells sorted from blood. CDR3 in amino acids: CASRDTLSTDTQYF. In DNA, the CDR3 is TGCGCCAGCAGGGACACGCTTTCCACAGATACGCAGTATTTT.